The 9 T cell receptor beta chains below were found in one sample sequenced in a study of T cell repertoires in cytomegalovirus infection. One entry per CDR3 protein, called by TCRdb with MiXCR from the reads. The data hold around 280,000 distinct CDR3 sequences, with around 10% observed a single time. The sample was PBMCs. These receptors originate from a human donor in good health (CMV status not recorded). Some clones in this sample may be carry-over from other donors' samples.

This clonotype showed up many times. This chain links TRBV29-1 with TRBJ1-1; tentative D call: TRBD1 (5 bases). The CDR3 extends over 13 amino acids. Germline lookup yields CDR1 SQVTM and CDR2 ANQGSEA. Trimming cost V 2 bases and J 4 bases, with 11 bases left between them. The chain's CDR3 is CSVEPPGSTEAFF. The CDR3 DNA follows: TGCAGCGTTGAACCCCCAGGGTCCACTGAAGCTTTCTTT.

This clonotype has a count of ten or more. CDR3 sequence: CASSRTTSLNEAFF. In DNA form, the CDR3 reads TGTGCCAGCAGCCGCACTACAAGCCTCAATGAAGCTTTCTTT. The chain has TRBV5-6 and TRBJ1-1; unclear D gene. The CDR3 totals 14 residues. Between the trimmed V and J ends, which lost 4 bases and 7 bases, there was a span of 17 bases. Germline CDR1 reads SGHDT; CDR2 reads YYEEEE.

This chain links TRBV7-9 with TRBJ2-2; D is ambiguous. There are 13 residues in the CDR3. The germline V and J ends were trimmed by 11 bases and 0 bases, with 10 bases remaining between them. The germline CDR1 and CDR2 sequences are SEHNR and FQNEAQ (reference sequence). CDR3 bases: TGTGCCGGGGTTCCGCCGAACACCGGGGAGCTGTTTTTT. Translation: CAGVPPNTGELFF.

This clonotype was seen repeatedly, ten times or more. This rearrangement joins TRBV7-2 to TRBJ1-5, with no clear D. This CDR3 comprises 13 residues. Germline CDR1 reads SGHTA; CDR2 reads FQGNSA. Trimming removed 8 bases from V and 3 bases from J, with 11 bases in between. CDR3 protein: CASGLQFNQPQHF. Written as DNA, the CDR3 is TGTGCCAGCGGACTCCAATTCAATCAGCCCCAGCATTTT.

This clonotype was detected many times. The chain is built from TRBV24-1 and TRBJ2-2, with D possibly TRBD2 on 5 matching bases. The CDR3 consists of 14 residues. The ends were cut back, 1 base at V and 6 bases at J, with 8 bases in the middle. Germline V gives CDR1 KGHDR, CDR2 SFDVKD. The DNA for the CDR3 is TGTGCCACCAGTGATTTTCGGGGATCCGGGGAGCTGTTTTTT. It yields the protein CATSDFRGSGELFF.

Ten or more counts support this clonotype. CDR3 nucleotide sequence: TGTGCCAGCAGCAGTAGTTGGACCGGGGAGCTGTTTTTT. It specifies CASSSSWTGELFF. The chain couples TRBV7-2 to TRBJ2-2, with D uncertain. Germline CDR1 and CDR2: SGHTA and FQGNSA. The ends were cut back, 5 bases at V and 5 bases at J, with 9 bases in the middle. The CDR3 covers 13 residues.

This chain connects TRBV7-9 to TRBJ2-7; 7 positions agree with TRBD1. Looked up from germline, CDR1 is SEHNR and CDR2 is FQNEAQ (reference sequence). Germline trimming cut 5 bases from V and 0 bases from J; bases unmatched to any gene: 4. This CDR3 contains 14 residues. This chain's CDR3 is CASSPQGNSYEQYF. CDR3 nucleotide sequence: TGTGCCAGCAGCCCACAGGGGAACTCCTACGAGCAGTACTTC.

This clonotype was counted ten times or more. This chain uses TRBV7-9 with TRBJ2-5; D possibly corresponds to TRBD2 (6 bases). V shed 1 base and J shed 0 bases, with 15 bases lying between them. Germline V CDR1 and CDR2: SEHNR, FQNEAQ (reference sequence). The CDR3 consists of 17 residues. In DNA, the CDR3 is TGTGCCAGCAGCTTAGTGGCTAGCGCTCTGTACCAAGAGACCCAGTACTTC. This sequence encodes CASSLVASALYQETQYF.

This chain connects TRBV28 to TRBJ2-7; possible D gene TRBD1, 5 bases. The CDR3 length is 12 residues. V was trimmed by 5 bases and J by 7 bases, leaving 12 bases between them. Germline V gene lookup returns CDR1 MDHEN and CDR2 SYDVKM. The CDR3 sequence: CASSPDRGEQYV. In DNA, the CDR3 is TGTGCCAGCAGTCCCGACAGAGGAGAGCAGTACGTC.